Detailed here is one T cell receptor (beta chain). This entry is derived from a study of blood T cell repertoires in COVID-19. Trimming left V 0 bases short and J 5 bases short, with 11 bases between. This CDR3 has 15 amino acids. Germline CDR1 reads SGDLS; CDR2 reads YYNGEE. As processed by the authors: Counts of nucleated cells, estimated from reference gene primer amplification, were obtained. Repertoires were generated with immunoSEQ multiplex PCR, while TCRdb's copy carries only in-frame clones and drops some. The V and J calls and clone size were taken over from that table, and D and trimming were inferred from the DNA. In the table there are 150,000 to 200,000 clones, just under 95% of which are singletons.

Specimen: peripheral blood. The chain recombines TRBV9 with TRBJ1-4; D perhaps matches TRBD1 (5 bases). This TCR derives from a woman aged 45-60 years with acute or convalescent COVID-19. For the CDR3, the DNA is TGTGCCAGCAGCGTAGGGGCAGGGCCAAATGAAAAACTGTTTTTT. Residues: CASSVGAGPNEKLFF.